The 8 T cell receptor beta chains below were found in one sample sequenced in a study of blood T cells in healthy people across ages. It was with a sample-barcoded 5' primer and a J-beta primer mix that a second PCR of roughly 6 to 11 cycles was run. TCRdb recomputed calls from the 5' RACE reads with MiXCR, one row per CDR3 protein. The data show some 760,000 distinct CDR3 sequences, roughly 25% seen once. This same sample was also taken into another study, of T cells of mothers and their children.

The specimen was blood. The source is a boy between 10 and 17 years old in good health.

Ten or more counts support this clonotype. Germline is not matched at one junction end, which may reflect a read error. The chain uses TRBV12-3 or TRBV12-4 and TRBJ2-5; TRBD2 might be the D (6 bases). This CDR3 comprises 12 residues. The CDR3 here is CASSLAEETQYF. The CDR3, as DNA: TGTGCCAGCAGCTTAGCGGAAGAGACCCAGTACTTC.

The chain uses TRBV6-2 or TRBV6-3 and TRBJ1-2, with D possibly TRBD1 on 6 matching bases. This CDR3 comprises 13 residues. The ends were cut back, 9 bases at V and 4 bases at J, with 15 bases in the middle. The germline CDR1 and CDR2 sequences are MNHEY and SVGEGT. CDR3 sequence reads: CASRRGAVYGYTF. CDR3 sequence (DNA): TGTGCCAGTCGACGGGGGGCGGTCTATGGCTACACCTTC.

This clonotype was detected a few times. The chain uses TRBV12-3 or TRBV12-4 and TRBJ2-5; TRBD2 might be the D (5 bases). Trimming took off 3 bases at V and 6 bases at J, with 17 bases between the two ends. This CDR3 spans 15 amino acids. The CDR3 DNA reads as TGTGCCAGCAGTTTCCAGGACGGGGATGGGCAGACCCAGTACTTC. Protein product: CASSFQDGDGQTQYF.

CDR3 loop: CASSPQGGEQFF. CDR3 nucleotide sequence: TGTGCCAGCAGCCCTCAGGGGGGTGAGCAGTTCTTC. V and J are TRBV7-9 and TRBJ2-1; D is perhaps TRBD1 (7 bases). Trimming stripped 5 bases from V and 9 bases from J, with 11 bases between. This CDR3 is built from 12 residues. Germline V lookup: CDR1 SEHNR, CDR2 FQNEAQ (reference sequence).

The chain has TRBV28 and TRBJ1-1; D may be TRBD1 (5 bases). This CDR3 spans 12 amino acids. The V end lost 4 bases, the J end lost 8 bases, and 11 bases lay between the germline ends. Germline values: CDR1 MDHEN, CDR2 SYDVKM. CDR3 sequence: CASSSRVEEAFF. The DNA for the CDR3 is TGTGCCAGCAGTTCCAGGGTCGAAGAAGCTTTCTTT.

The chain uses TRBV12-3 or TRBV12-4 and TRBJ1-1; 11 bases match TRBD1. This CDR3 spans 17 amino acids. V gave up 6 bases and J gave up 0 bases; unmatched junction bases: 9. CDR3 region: CASSRDRGALMNTEAFF. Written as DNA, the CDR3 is TGTGCCAGCAGCCGGGACAGGGGGGCTCTCATGAACACTGAAGCTTTCTTT.

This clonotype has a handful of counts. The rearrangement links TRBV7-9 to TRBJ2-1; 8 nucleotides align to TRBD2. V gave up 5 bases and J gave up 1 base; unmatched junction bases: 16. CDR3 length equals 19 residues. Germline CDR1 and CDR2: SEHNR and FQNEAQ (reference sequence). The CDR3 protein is CASSPTGLAGLGSYNEQFF. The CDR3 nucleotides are TGTGCCAGCAGCCCAACGGGGCTAGCGGGCCTCGGGTCCTACAATGAGCAGTTCTTC.

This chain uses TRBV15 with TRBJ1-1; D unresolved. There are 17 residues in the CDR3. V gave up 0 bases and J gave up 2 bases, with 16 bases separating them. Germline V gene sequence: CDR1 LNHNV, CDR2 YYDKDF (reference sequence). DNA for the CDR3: TGTGCCACCAGCAGAGATCGTGTCCGGGGTCGCAACACTGAAGCTTTCTTT. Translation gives CATSRDRVRGRNTEAFF.